Here is one T cell receptor beta chain with its context. The antigen remains undetermined. The CDR3 is made up of 13 amino acids. Germline V gene sequence: CDR1 SGHRS, CDR2 YFSETQ. The V and J ends lost 4 bases and 8 bases, in that order; junction bases with no gene match: 8. Measured with immunoSEQ multiplex PCR; TCRdb has only the in-frame clones, and not every one. The sample has fewer than 120,000 clones; 85% to 90% are singletons. The data were obtained in a study of T cell responses to AZD1222 COVID-19 vaccine. Study-wide results and limits: Increases in Spike-specific TCR breadth and depth were seen after two AZD1222 doses. Repertoire sampling was restricted to post-peak T cell response timepoints.

Sequencing used peripheral blood, obtained 28 days after the second AZD1222 dose. The source of this sequence is an adult who received the AZD1222 COVID-19 vaccine. This chain connects TRBV5-1 to TRBJ1-2; TRBD1 matches 7 bases. The CDR3 sequence: CASSEGQFPGYTF. The CDR3 nucleotides are TGCGCCAGCAGCGAGGGACAGTTCCCGGGCTACACCTTC.